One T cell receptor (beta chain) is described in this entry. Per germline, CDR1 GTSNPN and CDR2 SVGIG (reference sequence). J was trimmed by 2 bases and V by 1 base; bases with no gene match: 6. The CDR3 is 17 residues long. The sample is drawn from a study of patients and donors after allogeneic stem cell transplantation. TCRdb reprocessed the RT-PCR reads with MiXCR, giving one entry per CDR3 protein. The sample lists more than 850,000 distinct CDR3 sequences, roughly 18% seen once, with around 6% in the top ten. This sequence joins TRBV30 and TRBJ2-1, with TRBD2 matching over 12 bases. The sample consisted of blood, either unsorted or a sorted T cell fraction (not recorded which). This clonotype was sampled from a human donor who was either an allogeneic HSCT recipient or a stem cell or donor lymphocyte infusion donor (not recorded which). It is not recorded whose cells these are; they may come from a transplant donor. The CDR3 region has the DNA TGTGCCTGGAGTGCCGGCACTAGCGGGAGGACCTACAATGAGCAGTTCTTC. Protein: CAWSAGTSGRTYNEQFF.